This T cell receptor beta chain was recovered during a study of T cells expressing NK-cell markers. The CDR3 loop spans 14 amino acids. CDR1 and CDR2 (germline): DFQATT, SNEGSKA (reference sequence). TCRdb reprocessed the 5' RACE reads, keeping one entry per CDR3 protein, no DNA. The table lists about 150,000 distinct CDR3 sequences, with approximately 12% in the top ten. The TCR sequence derives from a man younger than 35 in good health. Source material: blood T cells: a sorted CD56 or NKG2C T cell subset, CD4+ or CD8+ T cells, or bulk PBMC T cells (not recorded which). The chain is built from TRBV20-1 and TRBJ2-2; absent DNA, TCRdb's TRBD2 call cannot be checked. The CDR3: CSAPTGTLAGELFF.